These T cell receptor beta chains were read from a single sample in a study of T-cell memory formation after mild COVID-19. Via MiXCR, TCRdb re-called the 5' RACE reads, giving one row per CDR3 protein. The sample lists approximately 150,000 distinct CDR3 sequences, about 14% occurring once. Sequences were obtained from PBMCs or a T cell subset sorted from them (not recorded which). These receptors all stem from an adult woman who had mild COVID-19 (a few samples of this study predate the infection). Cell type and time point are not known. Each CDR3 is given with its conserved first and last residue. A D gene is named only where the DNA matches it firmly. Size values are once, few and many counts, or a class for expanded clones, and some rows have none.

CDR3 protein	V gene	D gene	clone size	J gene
CASSLASAGNTIYF	TRBV12-3/TRBV12-4	.	few	TRBJ1-3
CAWSRREKETQYF	TRBV30	.	.	TRBJ2-5
CASSLFGERNEKLFF	TRBV5-5	.	.	TRBJ1-4
CASSFVAGDTDTQYF	TRBV5-1	.	once	TRBJ2-3
CASSQALRKTQYF	TRBV4-3	.	.	TRBJ2-5
CASSDVQYSYEQYF	TRBV11-3	.	.	TRBJ2-7
CASMRELAGGETQYF	TRBV6-2/TRBV6-3	TRBD2	few	TRBJ2-5
CASSQPTSKGETQYF	TRBV4-1	TRBD2	.	TRBJ2-5
CASSDGLAWDTQYF	TRBV6-4	.	.	TRBJ2-3
CASNVGNTGELFF	TRBV7-2	.	.	TRBJ2-2
CASSFGTSGGSDTQYF	TRBV5-1	TRBD2	many	TRBJ2-3
CSVEEKVRTDTQYF	TRBV29-1	.	.	TRBJ2-3
CASSLDWVLTGELFF	TRBV5-1	.	few	TRBJ2-2
CASSEDSRGWSYEQYF	TRBV28	.	few	TRBJ2-7
CASSFGGAAYNEQFF	TRBV7-3	TRBD2	many	TRBJ2-1
CASEGQGSPGELFF	TRBV7-9	TRBD1	.	TRBJ2-2
CSESGGFTDTQYF	TRBV29-1	TRBD2	.	TRBJ2-3
CASSQDYLTFPSYEQYF	TRBV4-3	.	.	TRBJ2-7
CASRVGEYSGELFF	TRBV6-5	.	.	TRBJ2-2
CASSLGSTNEKLFF	TRBV5-4	.	.	TRBJ1-4
CASSSRGGQETQYF	TRBV5-1	.	few	TRBJ2-5
CASSRPQSGTDTQYF	TRBV7-9	.	.	TRBJ2-3
CASSLASSSYEQYF	TRBV7-2	.	.	TRBJ2-7
CASSLDWDTEAFF	TRBV5-4	.	.	TRBJ1-1
CASSIVTGNIQYF	TRBV19	.	few	TRBJ2-4
CASSQDHRRTEAFF	TRBV14	.	few	TRBJ1-1
CASSLGTSGGTGELFF	TRBV12-3/TRBV12-4	TRBD2	.	TRBJ2-2
CASSPQGDRGNTGELFF	TRBV27	TRBD1	.	TRBJ2-2
CASSELIKGAEQYF	TRBV2	.	few	TRBJ2-7
CASSQLAGSSYEQYF	TRBV4-2	TRBD2	many	TRBJ2-7
CASSLGDSLNTEAFF	TRBV5-1	TRBD1	.	TRBJ1-1
CASSLALRGGFYNEQFF	TRBV5-1	TRBD2	few	TRBJ2-1
CASSLQGPGTDTQYF	TRBV5-1	.	few	TRBJ2-3
CSVGGGAGNSYNEQFF	TRBV29-1	TRBD2	many	TRBJ2-1
CASSQRVSSYEQYF	TRBV27	.	.	TRBJ2-7
CASSPRARVVVNTEAFF	TRBV18	.	few	TRBJ1-1
CATSDPQGNQPQHF	TRBV24-1	.	.	TRBJ1-5
CASSLTGAPNTGELFF	TRBV7-3	.	.	TRBJ2-2
CASTPTGTGLSGANVLTF	TRBV19	TRBD1	.	TRBJ2-6
CAISEHPGQGADEQFF	TRBV10-3	TRBD1	few	TRBJ2-1
CASSYFDTGELFF	TRBV6-6	.	.	TRBJ2-2